The following is a TCR beta chain sequence with its context. V was trimmed by 3 bases and J by 5 bases, leaving 14 bases between them. From germline, CDR1 is LGHDT and CDR2 YNNKEL (reference sequence). CDR3 length equals 15 residues. The entry originates in a study of blood T cell repertoires in COVID-19. In the study overall: Acute-phase and convalescent COVID-19 samples originated in the United States, Italy and Spain.

Repertoires were generated with immunoSEQ multiplex PCR, while TCRdb's copy carries only in-frame clones and drops some. In the table there are 250,000 to 300,000 clones, approximately 86% of which are singletons. Sample: peripheral blood. The sequence was obtained from a man in his late teens or twenties with active or convalescent COVID-19. This chain links TRBV3-1 (or the pseudogene TRBV3-2) with TRBJ1-3; D is possibly TRBD1 (6 bases). CDR3 sequence reads: CASSHLNRARNTIYF. The DNA for the CDR3 is TGTGCCAGCAGCCATCTCAACAGGGCTCGAAACACCATATATTTT.